This T cell receptor beta chain comes out of a study of blood T cell repertoires in COVID-19. Whole-study context: There were acute and convalescent COVID-19 samples, and they came from the United States, Italy and Spain.

Libraries were prepared by immunoSEQ multiplex PCR; TCRdb keeps only in-frame clonotypes and omits some of them. The sample yields about 150,000 clones, around nine tenths seen once. The CDR3 covers 15 residues. Trimming cost V 5 bases and J 0 bases; bases outside gene matches: 5. The germline gives CDR1 SGHRS, CDR2 YFSETQ. It was during active infection that Seattle patients were enrolled and then longitudinally followed. This receptor was identified in a woman older than 75 with COVID-19, enrolled during active disease. The sample consisted of peripheral blood. The chain is built from TRBV5-1 and TRBJ2-1, with TRBD1 matching 7 bases. The DNA of the CDR3 is TGCGCCAGCAGTTCATCAGGGGGCTCCTACAATGAGCAGTTCTTC. Amino acid sequence: CASSSSGGSYNEQFF.